This T cell receptor (beta chain) was sequenced in a study of somatic mutations in cytotoxic T cells in rheumatoid arthritis. Study-wide results and limits: Compared with age-matched healthy controls, rheumatoid arthritis patients did not differ significantly in CD8+ T-cell clonality.

In the study's own analysis: Patient-derived CD8+ clones with a size above 1% showed rare matches to published virus-specific TCRB sequences. Assay: immunoSEQ multiplex PCR; the TCRdb copy retains only in-frame clones and omits some. From that table come the V and J calls and clone size; the DNA was used to work out D and trimming. The sample gives tens of thousands of clones, around 86% of which show up once; about an eighth is in the top ten. CDR1 and CDR2 (germline): SGHNT, YYREEE (reference sequence). There are 14 residues in the CDR3. V lost 0 bases to trimming and J lost 0 bases, with 6 bases between them. Worth noting for this clone: Its antigen is not known.

Positive magnetic bead selection isolated CD4+ and CD8+ cells, and flow cytometry checked purity. The chain has TRBV5-4 and TRBJ1-1; no clear D. Source material: CD8+ T cells sorted from blood. The receptor was derived from an adult with rheumatoid arthritis. The CDR3 here is CASSLASVNTEAFF. DNA for the CDR3: TGTGCCAGCAGCTTGGCCTCGGTGAACACTGAAGCTTTCTTT.